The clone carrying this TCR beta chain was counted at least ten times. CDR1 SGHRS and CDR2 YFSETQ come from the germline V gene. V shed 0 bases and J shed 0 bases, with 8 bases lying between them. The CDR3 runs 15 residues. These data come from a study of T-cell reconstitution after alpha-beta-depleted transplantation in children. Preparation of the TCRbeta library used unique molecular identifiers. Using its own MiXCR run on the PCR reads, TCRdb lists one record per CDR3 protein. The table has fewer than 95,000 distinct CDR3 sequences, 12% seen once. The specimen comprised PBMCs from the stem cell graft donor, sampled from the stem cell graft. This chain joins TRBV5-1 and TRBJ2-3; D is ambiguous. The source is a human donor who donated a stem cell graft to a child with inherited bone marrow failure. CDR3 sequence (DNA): TGCGCCAGCAGCTTGGCAGAGGTCAGCACAGATACGCAGTATTTT. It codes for CASSLAEVSTDTQYF. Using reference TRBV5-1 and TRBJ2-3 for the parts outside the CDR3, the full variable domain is KAGVTQTPRYLIKTRGQQVTLSCSPISGHRSVSWYQQTPGQGLQFLFEYFSETQRNKGNFPGRFSGRQFSNSRSEMNVSTLELGDSALYLCASSLAEVSTDTQYFGPGTRLTVL.